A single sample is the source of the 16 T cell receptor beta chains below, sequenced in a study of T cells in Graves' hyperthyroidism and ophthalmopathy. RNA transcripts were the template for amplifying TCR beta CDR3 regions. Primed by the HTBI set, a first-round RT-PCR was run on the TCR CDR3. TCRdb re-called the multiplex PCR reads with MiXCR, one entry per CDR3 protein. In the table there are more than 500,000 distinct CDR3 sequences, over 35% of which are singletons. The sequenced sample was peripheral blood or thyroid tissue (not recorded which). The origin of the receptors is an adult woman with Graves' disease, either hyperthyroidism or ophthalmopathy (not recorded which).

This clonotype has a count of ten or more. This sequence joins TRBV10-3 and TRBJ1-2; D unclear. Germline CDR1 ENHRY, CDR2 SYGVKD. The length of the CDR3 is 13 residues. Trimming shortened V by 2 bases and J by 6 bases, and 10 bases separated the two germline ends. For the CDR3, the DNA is TGTGCCATCAGTGAGAGCGGCCGAAATGGCTACACCTTC. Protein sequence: CAISESGRNGYTF.

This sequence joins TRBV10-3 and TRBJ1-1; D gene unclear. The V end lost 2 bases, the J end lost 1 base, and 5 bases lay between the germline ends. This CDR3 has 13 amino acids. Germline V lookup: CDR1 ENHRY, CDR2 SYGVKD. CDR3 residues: CAISEDRNTEAFF. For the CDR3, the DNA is TGTGCCATCAGTGAGGACCGGAACACTGAAGCTTTCTTT.

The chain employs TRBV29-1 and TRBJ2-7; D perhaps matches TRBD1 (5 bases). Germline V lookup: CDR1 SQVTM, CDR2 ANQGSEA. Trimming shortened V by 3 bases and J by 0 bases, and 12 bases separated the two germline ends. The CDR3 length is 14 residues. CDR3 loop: CSVDRALSSYEQYF. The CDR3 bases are TGCAGCGTTGACAGGGCGCTGAGCTCCTACGAGCAGTACTTC.

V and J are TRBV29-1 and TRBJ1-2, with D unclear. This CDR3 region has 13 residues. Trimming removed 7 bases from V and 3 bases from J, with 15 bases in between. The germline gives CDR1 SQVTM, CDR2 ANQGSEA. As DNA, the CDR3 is TGCAGCGCGGTTCGTCCGGGGTACTATGGCTACACCTTC. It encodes CSAVRPGYYGYTF. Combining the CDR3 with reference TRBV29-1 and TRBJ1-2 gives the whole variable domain SAVISQKPSRDICQRGTSLTIQCQVDSQVTMMFWYRQQPGQSLTLIATANQGSEATYESGFVIDKFPISRPNLTFSTLTVSNMSPEDSSIYLCSAVRPGYYGYTFGSGTRLTVV.

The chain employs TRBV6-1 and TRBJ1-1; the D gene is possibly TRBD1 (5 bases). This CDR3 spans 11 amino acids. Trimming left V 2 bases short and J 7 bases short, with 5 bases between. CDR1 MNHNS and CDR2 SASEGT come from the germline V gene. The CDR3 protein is CASSERGEAFF. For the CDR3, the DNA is TGTGCCAGCAGTGAAAGGGGTGAAGCTTTCTTT.

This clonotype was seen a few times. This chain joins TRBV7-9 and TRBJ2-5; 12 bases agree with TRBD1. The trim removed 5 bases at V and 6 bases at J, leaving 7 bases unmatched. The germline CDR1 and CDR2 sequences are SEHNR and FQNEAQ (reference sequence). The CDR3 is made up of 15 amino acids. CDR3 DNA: TGTGCCAGCAGCCACTCCGGGACAGGGGGCCAGACCCAGTACTTC. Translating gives CASSHSGTGGQTQYF.

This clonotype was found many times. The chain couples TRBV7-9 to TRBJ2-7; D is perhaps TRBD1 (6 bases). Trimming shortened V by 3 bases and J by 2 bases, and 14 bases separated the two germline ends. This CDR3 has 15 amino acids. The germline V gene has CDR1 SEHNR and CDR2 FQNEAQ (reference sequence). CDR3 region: CASSLAQGTPYEQYF. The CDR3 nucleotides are TGTGCCAGCAGCTTGGCACAGGGAACCCCCTACGAGCAGTACTTC. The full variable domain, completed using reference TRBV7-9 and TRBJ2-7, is DTGVSQNPRHKITKRGQNVTFRCDPISEHNRLYWYRQTLGQGPEFLTYFQNEAQLEKSRLLSDRFSAERPKGSFSTLEIQRTEQGDSAMYLCASSLAQGTPYEQYFGPGTRLTVT.

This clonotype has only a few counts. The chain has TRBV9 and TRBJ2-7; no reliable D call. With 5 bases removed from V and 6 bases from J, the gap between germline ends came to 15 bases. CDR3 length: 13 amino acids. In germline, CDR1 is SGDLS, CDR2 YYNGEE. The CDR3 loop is CASSELPLGEQYF. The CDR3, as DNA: TGTGCCAGCAGTGAATTGCCCTTGGGCGAGCAGTACTTC.

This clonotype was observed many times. CDR3 in amino acids: CSGADRAAYGYTF. CDR3 DNA sequence: TGCAGTGGGGCGGACAGGGCCGCTTATGGCTACACCTTC. The chain has TRBV20-1 and TRBJ1-2, with TRBD1 matching over 8 bases. The V gene end was trimmed by 7 bases and the J gene end by 5 bases; junction bases not matched to a gene: 9. The V gene's germline CDR1 is DFQATT and CDR2 SNEGSKA (reference sequence). The CDR3 has 13 amino acids.

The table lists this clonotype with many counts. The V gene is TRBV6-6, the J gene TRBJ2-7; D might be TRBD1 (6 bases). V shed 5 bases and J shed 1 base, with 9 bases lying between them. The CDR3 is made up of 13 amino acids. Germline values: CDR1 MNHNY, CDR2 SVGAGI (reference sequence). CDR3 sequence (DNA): TGTGCCAGCAGTGTGGGGGCGTCCTACGAGCAGTACTTC. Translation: CASSVGASYEQYF.

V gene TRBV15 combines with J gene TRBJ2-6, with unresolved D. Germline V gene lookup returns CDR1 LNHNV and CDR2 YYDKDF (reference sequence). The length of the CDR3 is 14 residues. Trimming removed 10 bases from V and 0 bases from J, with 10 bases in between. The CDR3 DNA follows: TGTGCCAGGCATAAAAGCTCTGGGGCCAACGTCCTGACTTTC. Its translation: CARHKSSGANVLTF.

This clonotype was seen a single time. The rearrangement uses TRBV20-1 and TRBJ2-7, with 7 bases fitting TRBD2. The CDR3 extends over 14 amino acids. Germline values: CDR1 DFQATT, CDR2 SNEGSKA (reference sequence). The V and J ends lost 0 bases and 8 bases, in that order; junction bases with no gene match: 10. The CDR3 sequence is CSARDWGEGLKQYF. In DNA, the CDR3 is TGCAGTGCTAGAGATTGGGGGGAGGGATTGAAGCAGTACTTC.

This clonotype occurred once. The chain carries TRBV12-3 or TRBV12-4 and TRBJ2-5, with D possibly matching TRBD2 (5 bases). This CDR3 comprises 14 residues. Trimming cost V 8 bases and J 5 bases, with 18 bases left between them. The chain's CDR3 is CASRNVRESETQYF. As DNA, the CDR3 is TGTGCCAGCCGCAATGTAAGGGAGTCGGAGACCCAGTACTTC.

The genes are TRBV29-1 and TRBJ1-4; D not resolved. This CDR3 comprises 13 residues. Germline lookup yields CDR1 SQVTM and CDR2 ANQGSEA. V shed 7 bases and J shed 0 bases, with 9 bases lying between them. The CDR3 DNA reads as TGCAGCGCCGGAAGGTCAACTAATGAAAAACTGTTTTTT. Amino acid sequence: CSAGRSTNEKLFF.

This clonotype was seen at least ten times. Here the CDR3 reads CASSLEPGLAGMNAQYF. CDR3 nucleotide sequence: TGTGCCAGCAGCTTAGAGCCCGGACTAGCGGGAATGAATGCGCAGTATTTT. The chain couples TRBV7-8 to TRBJ2-3, with 12 bases aligning to TRBD2. Germline V gene sequence: CDR1 SGHVS, CDR2 FQNEAQ. The CDR3 has 17 residues. The ends lost 1 base at V and 10 bases at J; junction bases unmatched: 12.

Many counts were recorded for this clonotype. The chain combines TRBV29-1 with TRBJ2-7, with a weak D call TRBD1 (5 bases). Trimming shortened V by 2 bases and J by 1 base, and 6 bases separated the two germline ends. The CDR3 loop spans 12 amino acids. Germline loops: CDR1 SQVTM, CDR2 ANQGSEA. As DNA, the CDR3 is TGCAGCGTTGAACAGGGTTCCTACGAGCAGTACTTC. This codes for CSVEQGSYEQYF.